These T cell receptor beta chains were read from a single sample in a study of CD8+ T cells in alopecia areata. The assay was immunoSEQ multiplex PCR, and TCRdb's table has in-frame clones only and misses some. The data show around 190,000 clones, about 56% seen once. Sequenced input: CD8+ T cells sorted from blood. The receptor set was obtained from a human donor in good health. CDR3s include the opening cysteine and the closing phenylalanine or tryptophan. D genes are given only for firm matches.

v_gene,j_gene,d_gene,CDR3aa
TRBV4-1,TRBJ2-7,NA,CASSQADSYEQYF
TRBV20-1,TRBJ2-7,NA,CSATGNYEQYF
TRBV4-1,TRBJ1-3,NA,CASSLVPGNTIYF
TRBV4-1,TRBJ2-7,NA,CASSHRYSETYEQYF
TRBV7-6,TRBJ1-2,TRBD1,CASSPSGQVGIGYTF
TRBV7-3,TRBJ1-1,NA,CASSLGQGSRGDTEAFF
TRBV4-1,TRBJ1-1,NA,CASSQRENTEAFF
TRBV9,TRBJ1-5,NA,CASSWDGDQPQHF
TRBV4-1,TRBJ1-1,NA,CASSQVASPRTEAFF
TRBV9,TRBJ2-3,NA,CASSVEGSSTDTQYF
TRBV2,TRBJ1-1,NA,CASSEALRGAEAFF
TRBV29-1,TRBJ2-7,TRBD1,CSVEYVDRGQYEQYF
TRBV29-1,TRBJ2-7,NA,CSVGAEKAYEQYF
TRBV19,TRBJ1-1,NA,CASSKTTDYTEAFF
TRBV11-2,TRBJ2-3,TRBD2,CASSFSSGSTDTQYF
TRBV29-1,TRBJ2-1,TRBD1,CSVERTGIYNEQFF
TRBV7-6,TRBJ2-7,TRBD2,CASSPATSGLSYEQYF
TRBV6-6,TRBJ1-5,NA,CASSYDAKQPQHF
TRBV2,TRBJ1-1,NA,CASSDRGENTEAFF
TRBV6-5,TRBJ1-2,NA,CASSSQPYGYTF
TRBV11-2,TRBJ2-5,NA,CASSFVGTKETQYF
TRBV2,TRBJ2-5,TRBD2,CASSAGTRDEEIQYF
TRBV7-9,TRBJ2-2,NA,CASSPRPTGELFF
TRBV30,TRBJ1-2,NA,CAWTYREPGNGYTF
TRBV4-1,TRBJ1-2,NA,CASSPPRDTEPLYGYTF
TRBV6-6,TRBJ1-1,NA,CASSYEGPNTEAFF
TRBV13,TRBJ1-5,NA,CASSQRTVYSNQPQHF
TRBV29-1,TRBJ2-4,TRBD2,CSVRTSGDIQYF
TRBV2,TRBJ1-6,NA,CASSPPDRNNSPLHF
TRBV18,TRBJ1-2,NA,CASSPEGPPRHGYTF
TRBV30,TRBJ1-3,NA,CAWTPTSGNTIYF
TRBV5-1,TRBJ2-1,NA,CASSLNINEQFF
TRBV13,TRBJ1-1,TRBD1,CASSYERTGDTEAFF
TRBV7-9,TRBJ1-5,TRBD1,CASSSGQGNQPQHF
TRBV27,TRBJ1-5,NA,CASSLSGGGQPQHF
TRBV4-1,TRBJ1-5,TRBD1,CASSQGQGDWPQHF
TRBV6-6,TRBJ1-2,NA,CASTLQAGAGYGYTF
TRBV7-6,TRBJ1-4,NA,CASSLRTVGGKLFF
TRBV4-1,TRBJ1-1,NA,CASTDDRNTEAFF
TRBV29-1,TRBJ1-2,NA,CSVDVGDNYGYTF
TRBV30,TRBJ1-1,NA,CAWSAGVNTEAFF
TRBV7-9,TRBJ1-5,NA,CASSLTQAGQPQHF